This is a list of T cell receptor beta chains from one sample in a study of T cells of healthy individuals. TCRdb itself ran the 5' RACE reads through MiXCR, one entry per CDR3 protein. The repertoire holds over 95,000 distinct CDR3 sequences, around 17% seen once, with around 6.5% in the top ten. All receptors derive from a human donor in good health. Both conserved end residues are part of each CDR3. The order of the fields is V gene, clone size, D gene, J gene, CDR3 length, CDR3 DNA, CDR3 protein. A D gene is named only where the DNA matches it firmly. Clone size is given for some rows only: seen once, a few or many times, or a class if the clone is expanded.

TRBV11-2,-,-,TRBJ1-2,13,TGTGCCAGCAGTGGGTCTCAGCGCTATGGCTACACCTTC,CASSGSQRYGYTF
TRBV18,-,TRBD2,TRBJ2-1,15,TGTGCCAGCTCACCGCTCAGCGGGGGAAACAATGAGCAGTTCTTC,CASSPLSGGNNEQFF
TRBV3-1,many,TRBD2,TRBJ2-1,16,TGTGCCAGCAGCCAAGGCGCCAGCGGGGCCTACAATGAGCAGTTCTTC,CASSQGASGAYNEQFF
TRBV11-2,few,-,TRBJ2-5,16,TGTGCCAGCAGCCTGAGGGGGTTGGGGGCGCAAGAGACCCAGTACTTC,CASSLRGLGAQETQYF
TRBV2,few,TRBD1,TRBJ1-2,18,TGTGCCAGCAGTGGGGGCGGATTGGACAGGCGCGGATCCTATGGCTACACCTTC,CASSGGGLDRRGSYGYTF
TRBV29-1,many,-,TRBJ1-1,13,TGCAGCGTTTCCCGACCGTCGGGCACTGAAGCTTTCTTT,CSVSRPSGTEAFF
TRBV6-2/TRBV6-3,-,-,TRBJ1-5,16,TGTGCCAGCAGTTATCGGGGTAGAGGATCATATCAGCCCCAGCATTTT,CASSYRGRGSYQPQHF
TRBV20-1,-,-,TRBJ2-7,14,TGCAGTGCTAGAGACCCGGGACACTCCTACGAGCAGTACTTC,CSARDPGHSYEQYF
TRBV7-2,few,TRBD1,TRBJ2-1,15,TGTGCCAGCAGCTTTCCCGGGACAGGGGACAATGAGCAGTTCTTC,CASSFPGTGDNEQFF
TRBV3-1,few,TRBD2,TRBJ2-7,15,TGTGCCAGCAGCCAAAACTCCGCGGGAGGCCCCGAGCAGTACTTC,CASSQNSAGGPEQYF
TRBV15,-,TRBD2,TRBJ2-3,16,TGTGCCACCAGCGGGTTGATAGCGGGTAGCACAGATACGCAGTATTTT,CATSGLIAGSTDTQYF
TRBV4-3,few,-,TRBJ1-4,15,TGCGCCAGCAGCCAAGATAGTCAACTTGGGGAAAAACTGTTTTTT,CASSQDSQLGEKLFF
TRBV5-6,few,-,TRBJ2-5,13,TGTGCCAGCACCTACATGTCCCAAGAGACCCAGTACTTC,CASTYMSQETQYF
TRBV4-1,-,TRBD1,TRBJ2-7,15,TGCGCCAGCAGCCACCCCGGGACAGGGGCCTACGAGCAGTACTTC,CASSHPGTGAYEQYF
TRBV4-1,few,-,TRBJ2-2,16,TGCGCCAGCAGCCAAGGGGGGGGGCCAAACACCGGGGAGCTGTTTTTT,CASSQGGGPNTGELFF
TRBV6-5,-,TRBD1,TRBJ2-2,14,TGTGCCAGCACTCCGGGACAGGGAACCGGGGAGCTGTTTTTT,CASTPGQGTGELFF
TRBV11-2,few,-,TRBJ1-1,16,TGTGCCAGCAGCCAAGGGGGATTCGAAAAGTTGACTGAAGCTTTCTTT,CASSQGGFEKLTEAFF
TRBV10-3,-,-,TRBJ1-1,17,TGTGCCATCAGCGTCCGGGACACGGTTTATAAGAACACTGAAGCTTTCTTT,CAISVRDTVYKNTEAFF
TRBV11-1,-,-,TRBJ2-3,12,TGTGCCAGCAGCCGACAGCCAGATACGCAGTATTTT,CASSRQPDTQYF
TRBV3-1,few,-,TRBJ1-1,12,TGTGCCAGCAGCCAGGAGGACACTGAAGCTTTCTTT,CASSQEDTEAFF
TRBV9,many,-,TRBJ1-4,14,TGTGCCAGCAGCGTAGGGCCGGAGAGAGAAAAACTGTTTTTT,CASSVGPEREKLFF
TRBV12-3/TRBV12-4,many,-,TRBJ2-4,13,TGTGCCAGCAGTTTAAGGTCGCTAGACCACAAGTACTTC,CASSLRSLDHKYF
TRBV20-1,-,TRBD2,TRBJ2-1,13,TGCAGTGCAATAGCGGGAGGGCGTCATGAGCAGTTCTTC,CSAIAGGRHEQFF
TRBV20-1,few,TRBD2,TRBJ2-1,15,TGCAGTGCTAGGCCCTCGAGCGGGGTATACAATGAGCAGTTCTTC,CSARPSSGVYNEQFF
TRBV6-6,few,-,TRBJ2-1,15,TGTGCCAGCAGTTACACTGGTGGGGGGGCGCCCGAGCAGTTCTTC,CASSYTGGGAPEQFF
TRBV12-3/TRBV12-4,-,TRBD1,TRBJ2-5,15,TGTGCCAGCAGTTTGCAGGGGGTAAATCAAGAGACCCAGTACTTC,CASSLQGVNQETQYF
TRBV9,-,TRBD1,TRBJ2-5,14,TGTGCCAGCAGCGGAGGACAGGGGTGGGAGACCCAGTATTTC,CASSGGQGWETQYF
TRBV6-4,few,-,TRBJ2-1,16,TGTGCCAGCAGTGACTCTGCCAGCTCGGTCAGCAATGAGCAGTTCTTC,CASSDSASSVSNEQFF
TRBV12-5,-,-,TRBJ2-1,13,TGTGCTAGTGGTAGGGAAGGGGTCAATGAGCAGTTCTTC,CASGREGVNEQFF
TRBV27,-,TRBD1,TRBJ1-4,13,TGTGCCAGCAGCCTTACAGGGGAAGAAAAACTGTTTTTT,CASSLTGEEKLFF
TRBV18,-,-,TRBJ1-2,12,TGTGCCAGCTCACCACCGTCACAAGGCTACACCTTC,CASSPPSQGYTF
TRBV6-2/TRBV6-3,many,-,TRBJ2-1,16,TGTGCCAGCAGTTACTCGGGCAGGTCTGCCTACAATGAGCAGTTCTTC,CASSYSGRSAYNEQFF
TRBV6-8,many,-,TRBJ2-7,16,TGTGCCAGCAGTTACCCGTCTCGAACGGGGTCCTACGAGCAGTACTTC,CASSYPSRTGSYEQYF
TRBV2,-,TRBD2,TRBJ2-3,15,TGTGCCAGTCTTCGAGGGACTAGCGGTAAAGATACGCAGTATTTT,CASLRGTSGKDTQYF
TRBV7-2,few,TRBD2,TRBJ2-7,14,TGTGCCAGCAGCCCGCAAGCGGGATCCTACGAGCAGTACTTC,CASSPQAGSYEQYF
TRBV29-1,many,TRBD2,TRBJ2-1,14,TGCAGCGCCTGGTTTAGCGGGAGATACAATGAGCAGTTCTTC,CSAWFSGRYNEQFF
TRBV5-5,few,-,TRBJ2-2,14,TGTGCCAGCAGCCCGGACAGTAACACCGGGGAGCTGTTTTTT,CASSPDSNTGELFF
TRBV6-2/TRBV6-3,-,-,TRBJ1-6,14,TGTGCCAGCAGTTTGCAGAGGAATAATTCACCCCTCCACTTT,CASSLQRNNSPLHF
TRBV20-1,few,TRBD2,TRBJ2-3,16,TGCAGTGCTAGTGGGCTAGCGGGGGCCCCCACAGATACGCAGTATTTT,CSASGLAGAPTDTQYF
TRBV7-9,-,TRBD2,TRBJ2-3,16,TGTGCCAGCAGCTTCGGGACTAGCGGGAGCGTGGATACGCAGTATTTT,CASSFGTSGSVDTQYF
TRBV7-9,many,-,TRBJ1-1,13,TGTGCCAGCAGCCTGCCAGGGAACACTGAAGCTTTCTTT,CASSLPGNTEAFF
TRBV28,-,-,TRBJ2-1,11,TGTGCCAGCACTCAGGGCAATGAGCAGTTCTTC,CASTQGNEQFF
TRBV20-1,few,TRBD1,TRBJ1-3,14,TGCAGTGCTGAAACTCAGGGGGCTGGAAACACCATATATTTT,CSAETQGAGNTIYF
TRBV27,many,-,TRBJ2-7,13,TGTGCCAGCAGTCGCGTGAGCTCCTACGAGCAGTACTTC,CASSRVSSYEQYF
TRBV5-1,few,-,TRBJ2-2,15,TGCGCCAGCAGCGCCAGACAGGCAAACACCGGGGAGCTGTTTTTT,CASSARQANTGELFF
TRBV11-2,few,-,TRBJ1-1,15,TGTGCCAGCAGGACCGGACGTCTAGATAACACTGAAGCTTTCTTT,CASRTGRLDNTEAFF
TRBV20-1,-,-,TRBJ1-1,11,TGCAGTGTCAGGCAGTGGACTGAAGCTTTCTTT,CSVRQWTEAFF
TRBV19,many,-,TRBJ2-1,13,TGTGCCAGTAGCATTACCCAGAAGAATGAGCAGTTCTTC,CASSITQKNEQFF
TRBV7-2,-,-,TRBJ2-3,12,TGTGCCAGCAGCCCTTGGGCAGATACGCAGTATTTT,CASSPWADTQYF